This T cell receptor beta chain was sequenced for a study of blood T cell repertoires in COVID-19. The CDR3 totals 16 residues. Germline V CDR1 and CDR2: SGHAT, FQNNGV. The V segment lost 5 bases and the J segment 5 bases; nucleotides outside the gene matches: 11. Profiling relied on immunoSEQ multiplex PCR, and the TCRdb table lists in-frame clones only, not all of them. The table lists more than 300,000 clones, 88% of them singletons, with about 1.1% in the top ten. Sequences were obtained from PBMCs or T cells enriched from blood (not recorded which). The clonotype was recovered from a woman under 30 who had recovered from COVID-19. V gene TRBV11-2 combines with J gene TRBJ2-5, with TRBD2 matching over 10 bases. The chain's CDR3 is CASSRTPGLAFETQYF. The CDR3 DNA reads TGTGCCAGCAGCCGCACTCCGGGACTAGCGTTCGAGACCCAGTACTTC.